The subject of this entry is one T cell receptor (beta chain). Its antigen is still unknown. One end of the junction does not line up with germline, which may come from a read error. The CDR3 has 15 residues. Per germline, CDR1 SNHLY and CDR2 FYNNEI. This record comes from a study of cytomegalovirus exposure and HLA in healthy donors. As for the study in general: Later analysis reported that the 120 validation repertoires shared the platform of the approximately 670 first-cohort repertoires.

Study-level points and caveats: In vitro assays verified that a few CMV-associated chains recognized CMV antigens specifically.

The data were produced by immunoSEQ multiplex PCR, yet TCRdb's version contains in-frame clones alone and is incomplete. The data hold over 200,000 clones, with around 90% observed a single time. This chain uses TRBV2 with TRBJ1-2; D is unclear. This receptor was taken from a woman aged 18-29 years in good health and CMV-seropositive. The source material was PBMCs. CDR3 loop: CASTESQARPYGYTF. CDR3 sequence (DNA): TGTGCCAGCACTGAAAGCCAGGCGAGACCCTATGGCTACACCTTC.